A selection of T cell receptor beta chains follows, all from one sample in a study of shared T cell receptors in the human thymus. Repertoires were generated with immunoSEQ multiplex PCR, while TCRdb's copy carries only in-frame clones and drops some. The table includes some 640,000 clones, around 87% detected once. These data were likewise used in another study, on human thymus T cells.

Sequencing was performed on thymocytes. The receptor set was obtained from a boy under two years old with a congenital heart defect. The CDR3 runs from the conserved cysteine through the conserved F or W. D genes are given only for firm matches. Not every row has a clone size; where given, it reads once, few, many or a size class.

CASSQDEEPGESYNEQFF TGTGCCAGCAGCCAAGATGAGGAACCGGGAGAATCCTACAATGAGCAGTTCTTC TRBJ2-1 TRBV14 18 . .
CATYSSIETQYF TGTGCCACCTATTCTAGCATAGAGACCCAGTACTTC TRBJ2-5 TRBV6-1 12 . .
CASSRTWMTGETQYF TGTGCCAGCAGCCGCACTTGGATGACTGGGGAGACCCAGTACTTC TRBJ2-5 TRBV28 15 . .
CASSGTGIGTDTQYF TGTGCCAGCAGCGGCACAGGTATCGGGACAGATACGCAGTATTTT TRBJ2-3 TRBV7-2 15 . .
CASRWTGPGTDTQYF TGTGCCAGCAGATGGACAGGGCCTGGCACAGATACGCAGTATTTT TRBJ2-3 TRBV6-6 15 TRBD1 .
CSTGGKDTQYF TGCAGCACAGGGGGCAAAGATACGCAGTATTTT TRBJ2-3 TRBV29-1 11 TRBD1 .
CASRREWRRSNTEAFF TGTGCCAGCAGGAGGGAATGGCGGAGGTCGAACACTGAAGCTTTCTTT TRBJ1-1 TRBV27 16 . .
CASSLAQVPLSSPLHF TGTGCCAGCAGCTTGGCCCAGGTCCCCCTTAGTTCACCCCTCCACTTT TRBJ1-6 TRBV5-4 16 . .
CASSTRFGTGDYTGELFF TGCGCCAGCAGCACTCGCTTCGGGACAGGGGACTACACCGGGGAGCTGTTTTTT TRBJ2-2 TRBV5-1 18 TRBD1 .
CASSSVAGFNQPQHF TGTGCCAGCAGTTCGGTGGCAGGGTTCAATCAGCCCCAGCATTTT TRBJ1-5 TRBV6-5 15 . .
CASSFRSGTVLHGTQYF TGTGCCAGCAGCTTTAGGTCGGGGACAGTCCTCCACGGGACCCAGTACTTC TRBJ2-5 TRBV5-6 17 TRBD1 .
CASSFNPSVYEQYF TGTGCCAGCAGTTTTAATCCTTCTGTCTACGAGCAGTACTTC TRBJ2-7 TRBV28 14 . few
CASSPGLAGDDTQYF TGTGCCAGCAGCCCCGGACTAGCGGGGGATGATACGCAGTATTTT TRBJ2-3 TRBV7-9 15 TRBD2 .
CAWRSQDSRQNTEAFF TGTGCCTGGAGGTCCCAAGACAGTAGGCAAAACACTGAAGCTTTCTTT TRBJ1-1 TRBV30 16 . .